Presented here are 10 T cell receptor beta chains from one specimen sequenced in a study of cytomegalovirus exposure and HLA in healthy donors (dated by TCRdb to the late 2010s). Library prep was done by the immunoSEQ multiplex PCR assay. The multiplex PCR relied on a mix of 60 forward primers for TCR Vbeta segments and 13 reverse primers for TCR Jbeta segments. TCRdb re-hosts the immuneACCESS table, in-frame sequences only. Its copies lack some clones; in the studies checked, an unresolved V gene accounts for under half of them, and the cause for the rest is not known. The sample table records roughly 140,000 clones; 60% to 80% of these occur just once. The top ten clonotypes cover about 6.7% of the sample. The sequenced sample consisted of PBMCs. These receptors were collected from a woman aged 40 to 50 in good health and CMV-seropositive.

The chain recombines TRBV4-1 with TRBJ1-4, with TRBD1 matching 7 bases. This CDR3 is built from 16 residues. V gave up 3 bases and J gave up 5 bases; unmatched junction bases: 9. CDR1 MGHRA and CDR2 YSYEKL come from the germline V gene. CDR3 sequence reads: CASSQNPGQLNEKLFF. The CDR3 bases are TGCGCCAGCAGCCAGAACCCGGGACAGCTAAATGAAAAACTGTTTTTT.

This clone was counted a few times. The V call is TRBV6-5, the J call TRBJ2-7; D may be TRBD2 (6 bases). Germline CDR1 is MNHEY and CDR2 is SVGAGI. Trimming pared 0 bases from V and 0 bases from J, leaving 9 bases between. The CDR3 covers 15 residues. CDR3 sequence (DNA): TGTGCCAGCAGTTACTCGTGGAGGGGCTCCTACGAGCAGTACTTC. It translates to CASSYSWRGSYEQYF.

The chain has TRBV5-1 and TRBJ1-1; 9 bases are shared with TRBD1. Trimming removed 0 bases from V and 8 bases from J; junction bases left unmatched: 8. The CDR3 is 15 residues long. Germline CDR1 is SGHRS and CDR2 is YFSETQ. The CDR3 protein is CASSLAAGTGLEAFF. CDR3 bases: TGCGCCAGCAGCTTGGCCGCCGGGACAGGGCTGGAAGCTTTCTTT. The full variable domain, completed using reference TRBV5-1 and TRBJ1-1, is KAGVTQTPRYLIKTRGQQVTLSCSPISGHRSVSWYQQTPGQGLQFLFEYFSETQRNKGNFPGRFSGRQFSNSRSEMNVSTLELGDSALYLCASSLAAGTGLEAFFGQGTRLTVV.

CDR3 in DNA: TGCGCCAGCAGCGTACAGATCATGAACACTGAAGCTTTCTTT. The encoded protein is CASSVQIMNTEAFF. V gene TRBV5-1 combines with J gene TRBJ1-1; D gene ambiguous. This CDR3 spans 14 amino acids. V lost 4 bases and J 0 bases, leaving 10 bases between the germline ends. Germline CDR1 SGHRS, CDR2 YFSETQ.

The rearrangement uses TRBV2 and TRBJ2-7; 7 bases map to TRBD1. The V and J ends lost 5 bases and 3 bases, in that order; junction bases with no gene match: 13. This CDR3 is 16 amino acids long. Germline V gives CDR1 SNHLY, CDR2 FYNNEI. CDR3 DNA sequence: TGTGCCAGCAGTTGGACAGGACGCCCTAAAGACTACGAGCAGTACTTC. Translating it yields CASSWTGRPKDYEQYF. The whole variable domain, remainder taken from reference TRBV2 and TRBJ2-7, is EPEVTQTPSHQVTQMGQEVILRCVPISNHLYFYWYRQILGQKVEFLVSFYNNEISEKSEIFDDQFSVERPDGSNFTLKIRSTKLEDSAMYFCASSWTGRPKDYEQYFGPGTRLTVT.

This clone has just a few counts. The chain combines TRBV28 with TRBJ1-1; D may be TRBD1 (6 bases). The CDR3 runs 14 residues. Per germline, CDR1 MDHEN and CDR2 SYDVKM. Deletions cut 7 bases from V and 6 bases from J, with 18 bases between. CDR3 residues: CASTLPGTSPEAFF. The CDR3 DNA reads TGTGCCAGCACCCTACCCGGGACAAGCCCTGAAGCTTTCTTT.

This clone was detected only a few times. The chain has TRBV5-4 and TRBJ1-2, with TRBD1 matching over 7 bases. The CDR3 totals 14 residues. The V gene's germline CDR1 is SGHNT and CDR2 YYREEE (reference sequence). J was trimmed by 6 bases and V by 0 bases; bases with no gene match: 5. Here the CDR3 DNA reads TGTGCCAGCAGCTTGGAGACAGGGCGAGATGGCTACACCTTC. It translates to CASSLETGRDGYTF.

The chain employs TRBV10-3 and TRBJ1-4; no reliable D call. Trimming stripped 11 bases from V and 5 bases from J, with 12 bases between. The germline gives CDR1 ENHRY, CDR2 SYGVKD. The CDR3 totals 12 residues. The CDR3 loop is CAVRRANEKLFF. CDR3 DNA: TGTGCCGTAAGAAGAGCGAATGAAAAACTGTTTTTT.

V gene TRBV7-7 combines with J gene TRBJ2-2, with a possible D match to TRBD2 (5 bases). This CDR3 spans 16 amino acids. V lost 3 bases and J lost 3, with 14 bases in between. Per the germline V gene, CDR1 is SSHAT and CDR2 is FNYEAQ (reference sequence). The DNA of the CDR3 is TGTGCCAGCAGCTTTAGGACTGGGCCCGACACCGGGGAGCTGTTTTTT. Translated, it gives CASSFRTGPDTGELFF.

The chain combines TRBV5-4 with TRBJ1-1, with D possibly matching TRBD1 (5 bases). Deletions cut 0 bases from V and 5 bases from J, with 14 bases between. CDR1 and CDR2 (germline): SGHNT, YYREEE (reference sequence). The CDR3 covers 15 residues. CDR3 amino acids: CASSLAAAGGTEAFF. CDR3 coding DNA: TGTGCCAGCAGCTTGGCCGCCGCTGGGGGGACTGAAGCTTTCTTT.